The clone carrying this T cell receptor beta chain was observed a few times. Its matching antigen is unknown. Quantitative molecular-barcoded 5'-RACE generated the TCR beta libraries. Each CDR3 protein gets one entry after TCRdb re-called the 5' RACE reads with MiXCR. The sample lists 750,000 to 850,000 distinct CDR3 sequences, 12% seen once, with around 0.51% in the top ten. V was clipped by 0 bases and J by 7 bases, with 8 bases between them. This CDR3 region has 13 residues. The germline CDR1 and CDR2 sequences are SGDLS and YYNGEE. These data are taken from a study of CD8 T cells in ankylosing spondylitis. Findings of the study overall: Ankylosing spondylitis blood appeared to be characterized by a TCR beta motif of about 8 highly homologous variants. A subset of motif variants has previously been described in the synovial fluid and blood of reactive arthritis. With a CD8+ phenotype, disease-linked clones were relatively rare in peripheral blood. As reported, disease-linked clones showed significant enrichment in matched ankylosing spondylitis synovial fluid.

The source material was blood, either unsorted or a sorted T cell fraction (not recorded which). The rearrangement joins TRBV9 to TRBJ1-5; D is unresolved. The sequence derives from a male donor with ankylosing spondylitis. The CDR3 coding sequence is TGTGCCAGCAGCGTAGCTCCTCACCAGCCCCAGCATTTT. The encoded protein is CASSVAPHQPQHF.